Below, one T cell receptor (beta chain) is given with its context. Antigen specificity is unknown. These data come from a study of brain T cells in children with intractable seizures. Study results and caveats: Absence of clones before surgery may stem from lower sequencing depth.

Surgery cases with the highest brain T cell transcript signatures were chosen for sequencing. At least one anti-epileptic drug was given before surgery. Sequencing used immunoSEQ multiplex PCR; TCRdb keeps in-frame clones, though not all of them. The sample lists fewer than 150,000 clones, 90% to 95% seen once, with around 4.1% in the top ten. This CDR3 is 16 amino acids long. V dropped 3 bases and J dropped 0 bases, with 12 bases sitting between them. Per germline, CDR1 SEHNR and CDR2 FQNEAQ (reference sequence). The TCR originated in a boy under two years old with hemimegalencephaly and intractable seizures. Material: peripheral blood, obtained at surgery. The genes are TRBV7-9 and TRBJ1-3; the D gene is possibly TRBD1 (6 bases). Written as DNA, the CDR3 is TGTGCCAGCAGCTTCAGACAGGCGAGCTCTGGAAACACCATATATTTT. Residues: CASSFRQASSGNTIYF.